The clone carrying this T cell receptor beta chain came up many times. TCRdb analysed the 5' RACE reads with MiXCR anew, one entry per CDR3 protein. The top ten clones hold roughly 7.3% of a sample with about 70,000 distinct CDR3 sequences, 5% of them seen once. This sample is part of a study of early T cells in non-severe SARS-CoV-2 infection. Trimming pared 6 bases from V and 4 bases from J, leaving 18 bases between. Germline CDR1 and CDR2: MDHEN and SYDVKM. CDR3 length: 15 amino acids. The receptor was derived from an adult who was a healthcare worker with PCR-confirmed SARS-CoV-2 infection or an uninfected control (not recorded which). The sample consisted of whole blood, taken at baseline. J is TRBJ1-1 and V is TRBV28; D is uncertain. This CDR3 is CASRGTGRTGTEAFF. DNA of the CDR3: TGTGCCAGCAGGGGCACCGGGCGCACCGGCACTGAAGCTTTCTTT.